The 32 T cell receptor beta chains reported below all come from one sample, sequenced in a study of human T cells and chemical hapten exposure. TCRdb independently ran MiXCR on the RACE reads; one entry per CDR3 protein. The sample has about 350,000 distinct CDR3 sequences, over 6% seen once. Time point given: patch test 2, 6 weeks after DPC sensitization. Stated treatment: therapeutic diphenylcyclopropenone sensitization with weekly scalp DPC. The material was whole blood, obtained in connection with sensitization to the hapten diphenylcyclopropenone (DPC). These receptors were collected from a woman younger than 35 with alopecia areata. Some clones in this sample may be carry-over from other donors' samples.

The sample holds many counts of this clonotype. As DNA, the CDR3 is TGCCTTTTCTTCAGTGGGAGGCGCGACTATGGCTACACCTTC. This encodes CLFFSGRRDYGYTF. The chain has TRBV20-1 and TRBJ1-2, with D unresolved. Germline V gene data show CDR1 as DFQATT and CDR2 as SNEGSKA (reference sequence). CDR3 length: 14 amino acids.

The genes are TRBV4-2 and TRBJ1-4; possibly TRBD1 for D (5 bases). Germline values: CDR1 LGHNA, CDR2 YNFKEQ. The CDR3 length is 17 residues. V was pared by 5 bases and J by 3 bases, with 19 bases between. The CDR3 DNA sequence: TGTGCCAGCAGCAGAGTCCCGGGACTAGGCCCTAATGAAAAACTGTTTTTT. It codes for CASSRVPGLGPNEKLFF.

The genes are TRBV5-5 and TRBJ2-1; 7 bases fit TRBD1. The ends lost 1 base at V and 3 bases at J; junction bases unmatched: 7. Germline lookup yields CDR1 SGHKS and CDR2 YYEKEE (reference sequence). This CDR3 comprises 16 residues. CDR3 loop: CASSLTTGKFYNEQFF. The CDR3, as DNA: TGTGCCAGCAGCTTGACGACAGGGAAATTCTACAATGAGCAGTTCTTC.

This clonotype was seen only a few times. V is TRBV4-1 and J is TRBJ2-2; D is possibly TRBD1 (6 bases). Looked up from germline, CDR1 is MGHRA and CDR2 is YSYEKL. The CDR3 spans 17 residues. V dropped 0 bases and J dropped 5 bases, with 16 bases sitting between them. The CDR3, as DNA: TGCGCCAGCAGCCAAGATGTGCCAGGGGTTGGGACCGGGGAGCTGTTTTTT. Its protein product is CASSQDVPGVGTGELFF.

This clonotype was picked up a small number of times. The genes are TRBV14 and TRBJ2-7, with D perhaps matching TRBD1 (6 bases). Deletions cut 5 bases from V and 5 bases from J, with 28 bases between. Germline loops: CDR1 SGHDN, CDR2 FVKESK. This CDR3 spans 18 amino acids. CDR3 residues: CASSSQGVAVTLSHEQYF. CDR3 bases: TGTGCCAGCAGCTCACAGGGAGTCGCAGTAACCTTAAGCCACGAGCAGTACTTC.

The sample holds many counts of this clonotype. This chain links TRBV27 with TRBJ1-2; D possibly corresponds to TRBD1 (6 bases). Germline lookup yields CDR1 MNHEY and CDR2 SMNVEV (reference sequence). Trimming pared 5 bases from V and 2 bases from J, leaving 12 bases between. The CDR3 has 14 amino acids. CDR3: CASSPGQLNYGYTF. The CDR3 DNA reads as TGTGCCAGCAGTCCAGGACAGCTGAACTATGGCTACACCTTC.

This clonotype was seen at least ten times. This rearrangement joins TRBV10-3 to TRBJ2-7; D is possibly TRBD1 (6 bases). Germline-derived CDR1 and CDR2 are ENHRY and SYGVKD. Deletions cut 6 bases from V and 2 bases from J, with 8 bases between. The CDR3 spans 12 residues. CDR3 DNA sequence: TGTGCCATCAGGGGGGCGACCTACGAGCAGTACTTC. Amino acid sequence: CAIRGATYEQYF.

This clonotype was observed a few times. The chain couples TRBV12-3 or TRBV12-4 to TRBJ2-2; no reliable D call. With 3 bases removed from V and 5 bases from J, the gap between germline ends came to 10 bases. The CDR3 totals 14 residues. In DNA, the CDR3 is TGTGCCAGCAGTTTGCGACGGGCAACCGGGGAGCTGTTTTTT. Encoded protein: CASSLRRATGELFF.

V is TRBV18 and J is TRBJ2-6; tentative D call: TRBD1 (5 bases). The germline CDR1 and CDR2 sequences are KGHSH and LQKENI. Trimming removed 3 bases at V and 1 base at J, with 16 bases between. The CDR3 covers 18 residues. Here the CDR3 DNA reads TGTGCCAGCTCACCCCTCGGACATCTAGTTTCTGGGGCCAACGTCCTGACTTTC. Translated, it gives CASSPLGHLVSGANVLTF.

This clonotype has a handful of counts. At one end, the junction sequence differs from germline, possibly due to a read error. V usage is TRBV29-1 and J usage is TRBJ1-2; perhaps TRBD1 as D (5 bases). CDR1 is SQVTM, CDR2 ANQGSEA, per germline. CDR3 length: 17 residues. In DNA, the CDR3 is TGCAGCGTTCAGGTTCGCGTCCAGGGTAGAGCTAACGATGGCTACACCTTC. Its protein product is CSVQVRVQGRANDGYTF.

CDR3 sequence: CASSDGLRSYEQYF. CDR3 sequence (DNA): TGTGCCAGCAGTGACGGACTGCGCTCCTACGAGCAGTACTTC. The chain has TRBV2 and TRBJ2-7; a weak D match, TRBD2 (5 bases). Trimming removed 3 bases from V and 0 bases from J, with 9 bases in between. Germline CDR1 SNHLY, CDR2 FYNNEI. This CDR3 is built from 14 residues.

The chain combines TRBV29-1 with TRBJ1-2; TRBD1 aligns across 7 bases. The CDR3 is 13 residues long. The J segment lost 7 bases and the V segment lost 7 bases, leaving 12 bases of the junction unmatched. In germline, CDR1 is SQVTM, CDR2 ANQGSEA. CDR3: CSARGGTDSGYTF. The CDR3 DNA sequence: TGCAGCGCACGAGGGGGGACAGACAGTGGCTACACCTTC.

This chain joins TRBV28 and TRBJ2-1; 9 bases line up with TRBD2. The J segment lost 4 bases and the V segment lost 5 bases, leaving 6 bases of the junction unmatched. Germline CDR1 is MDHEN and CDR2 is SYDVKM. The CDR3 length is 15 residues. The CDR3 spells CASSPPLAGYNEQFF. CDR3 bases: TGTGCCAGCAGTCCGCCCCTAGCGGGGTACAATGAGCAGTTCTTC.

This clonotype occurred many times. The V and J genes are TRBV18 and TRBJ1-1; D is perhaps TRBD1 (5 bases). The V and J ends lost 3 bases and 4 bases respectively, with 15 bases between them. This CDR3 has 15 amino acids. CDR1 and CDR2 from the germline V gene are KGHSH and LQKENI. CDR3 region: CASSPLGVPSTEAFF. The CDR3 nucleotides read TGTGCCAGCTCACCTTTAGGGGTACCTAGCACTGAAGCTTTCTTT.

In its sample, this clonotype was seen many times. Here the CDR3 DNA reads TGCGCCAGCAGCAGAAGACTAGCGGGGGGCCACAATGAGCAGTTCTTC. Translated: CASSRRLAGGHNEQFF. V gene TRBV5-1 combines with J gene TRBJ2-1; 13 positions agree with TRBD2. The J segment lost 5 bases and the V segment lost 4 bases, leaving 6 bases of the junction unmatched. The length of the CDR3 is 16 residues. From germline, CDR1 is SGHRS and CDR2 YFSETQ.

This clonotype came up a few times. V usage is TRBV29-1 and J usage is TRBJ2-2; no firm D call. Trimming shortened V by 3 bases and J by 1 base, and 6 bases separated the two germline ends. CDR1 and CDR2 from the germline V gene are SQVTM and ANQGSEA. This CDR3 comprises 13 residues. In DNA, the CDR3 is TGCAGCGTTGACCGAGAGAACACCGGGGAGCTGTTTTTT. Translation gives CSVDRENTGELFF.

The J gene is TRBJ2-3, the V gene TRBV28, with 9 bases fitting TRBD1. CDR1 is MDHEN, CDR2 SYDVKM, per germline. Unmatched junction bases numbered 8, after V lost 4 bases and J lost 3 bases. The CDR3 contains 16 residues. CDR3 sequence: CASSYGQGMNTDTQYF. As DNA, the CDR3 is TGTGCCAGCAGTTATGGACAGGGGATGAATACAGATACGCAGTATTTT.

This clonotype was counted at least ten times. The V gene is TRBV6-5, the J gene TRBJ1-5, with 9 bases identical to TRBD1. The V gene's germline CDR1 is MNHEY and CDR2 SVGAGI. The length of the CDR3 is 14 residues. Trimming at V came to 5 bases and at J to 3 bases, leaving 2 bases not matched to a gene. DNA of the CDR3: TGTGCCAGCAGTCGGGACAGGGTCAATCAGCCCCAGCATTTT. It encodes CASSRDRVNQPQHF.

The chain carries TRBV6-5 and TRBJ2-3, with a weak D call TRBD2 (7 bases). V was clipped by 2 bases and J by 4 bases, with 13 bases between them. This CDR3 has 15 residues. Germline CDR1 reads MNHEY; CDR2 reads SVGAGI. In nucleotides, the CDR3 is TGTGCCAGCAGTTACAGAGGGGGGGCCGCAGATACGCAGTATTTT. Translating it yields CASSYRGGAADTQYF.

Note on this clonotype: Since a much larger clone is just one base distant, this may be a read error. The chain carries TRBV3-1 and TRBJ1-2, with D possibly being TRBD1 (6 bases). The CDR3 has 14 amino acids. Per the germline V gene, CDR1 is LGHDT and CDR2 is YNNKEL (reference sequence). CDR3 protein: CAGSQPGGGYGYTF. The CDR3 bases are TGTGCCGGCAGCCAGCCGGGAGGGGGCTATGGCTACACCTTC.

This clonotype was recorded many times. The chain couples TRBV6-6 to TRBJ1-1; D call uncertain. The CDR3 length is 14 residues. V was pared by 0 bases and J by 8 bases, with 13 bases between. Germline V gives CDR1 MNHNY, CDR2 SVGAGI (reference sequence). The CDR3 nucleotides read TGTGCCAGCAGTTACTCTCCGTGGCAGGCGGAAGCTTTCTTT. Translation gives CASSYSPWQAEAFF.

Only a few counts were recorded for this clonotype. The J gene is TRBJ2-3, the V gene TRBV20-1; 7 bases agree with TRBD2. V was clipped by 3 bases and J by 11 bases; unmatched bases: 2. This CDR3 contains 10 residues. Germline loops: CDR1 DFQATT, CDR2 SNEGSKA (reference sequence). As DNA, the CDR3 is TGCAGTGCTAGTCGGGGGGTGCAGTATTTT. Translating gives CSASRGVQYF.

This clonotype was seen at least ten times. The V and J genes are TRBV20-1 and TRBJ1-3; D is possibly TRBD1 (5 bases). Trimming pared 6 bases from V and 0 bases from J, leaving 15 bases between. Germline V gene data show CDR1 as DFQATT and CDR2 as SNEGSKA (reference sequence). This CDR3 has 15 amino acids. In nucleotides, the CDR3 is TGCAGTGCAAGAACAGGTGCCAGCTCTGGAAACACCATATATTTT. Protein sequence: CSARTGASSGNTIYF.

This clonotype was counted many times. This rearrangement joins TRBV20-1 to TRBJ1-2; no firm D call. Trimming removed 6 bases from V and 4 bases from J, with 15 bases in between. CDR3 length equals 13 residues. Germline CDR1 reads DFQATT; CDR2 reads SNEGSKA (reference sequence). The DNA for the CDR3 is TGCAGTGCCCTCCGTCCGGACGGCTATGGCTACACCTTC. Its translation: CSALRPDGYGYTF.

This clonotype has only a few counts. The chain has TRBV12-3 or TRBV12-4 and TRBJ2-3, with 7 nucleotides matching TRBD1. V lost 6 bases to trimming and J lost 3 bases; unmatched junction nucleotides: 9. This CDR3 is built from 15 residues. CDR3 sequence (DNA): TGTGCCAGCAGCCCTAAACAGGGGAAAACAGATACGCAGTATTTT. This codes for CASSPKQGKTDTQYF.

This clonotype has just a few counts. The chain combines TRBV2 with TRBJ2-7, with 7 bases lining up with TRBD2. The CDR3 has 14 amino acids. The germline V gene has CDR1 SNHLY and CDR2 FYNNEI. The V and J ends lost 1 base and 0 bases, in that order; junction bases with no gene match: 0. The CDR3 protein is CASSEGGSSYEQYF. The DNA for the CDR3 is TGTGCCAGCAGTGAAGGCGGGAGCTCCTACGAGCAGTACTTC.

The V call is TRBV20-1, the J call TRBJ1-6, with D possibly TRBD1 on 5 matching bases. Germline V gives CDR1 DFQATT, CDR2 SNEGSKA (reference sequence). V lost 6 bases and J lost 7, with 16 bases in between. This CDR3 region has 14 residues. The CDR3 reads CSALGHTGNSPLHF. Written as DNA, the CDR3 is TGCAGTGCACTAGGACACACGGGGAATTCACCCCTCCACTTT.

This clonotype was counted many times. The chain is built from TRBV28 and TRBJ1-6; D may be TRBD1 (6 bases). Germline V gene lookup returns CDR1 MDHEN and CDR2 SYDVKM. The CDR3 runs 15 residues. V shed 4 bases and J shed 6 bases, with 13 bases lying between them. CDR3 sequence reads: CASSSADRFNSPLHF. The DNA of the CDR3 is TGTGCCAGCAGTTCAGCCGACAGGTTTAATTCACCCCTCCACTTT.

The chain employs TRBV2 and TRBJ2-1; 12 nucleotides line up with TRBD2. Trimming removed 3 bases from V and 6 bases from J; junction bases left unmatched: 6. Germline V gene data show CDR1 as SNHLY and CDR2 as FYNNEI. This CDR3 contains 16 residues. The CDR3 nucleotides are TGTGCCAGCAGTGACAGGGAACTAGCGGGGGGCAATGAGCAGTTCTTC. Amino acids: CASSDRELAGGNEQFF.

This clonotype was counted a few times. The rearrangement links TRBV20-1 to TRBJ1-6, with D hard to call. Per germline, CDR1 DFQATT and CDR2 SNEGSKA (reference sequence). The CDR3 has 13 residues. The V and J ends lost 3 bases and 4 bases respectively, with 7 bases between them. For the CDR3, the DNA is TGCAGTGCTAGCCGGCGGTATAATTCACCCCTCCACTTT. It codes for CSASRRYNSPLHF.

The chain employs TRBV20-1 and TRBJ1-4, with D hard to call. There are 13 residues in the CDR3. CDR1 and CDR2 from the germline V gene are DFQATT and SNEGSKA (reference sequence). The ends were cut back, 3 bases at V and 5 bases at J, with 10 bases in the middle. For the CDR3, the DNA is TGCAGTGCTAGCCCAGGACCGAATGAAAAACTGTTTTTT. Its translation is CSASPGPNEKLFF.

This chain uses TRBV29-1 with TRBJ1-1; tentative D call: TRBD1 (6 bases). The CDR3 sequence is 15 residues long. Germline values: CDR1 SQVTM, CDR2 ANQGSEA. V shed 0 bases and J shed 11 bases, with 22 bases lying between them. DNA for the CDR3: TGCAGCGTTGAAGATAACTCCCCACAGGGAGCGGAGGCTTTCTTT. It translates to CSVEDNSPQGAEAFF. The full variable domain, in which reference TRBV29-1 and TRBJ1-1 provide the parts outside the CDR3, is SAVISQKPSRDICQRGTSLTIQCQVDSQVTMMFWYRQQPGQSLTLIATANQGSEATYESGFVIDKFPISRPNLTFSTLTVSNMSPEDSSIYLCSVEDNSPQGAEAFFGQGTRLTVV.